The present T cell receptor (beta chain) was sequenced within a study of blood T cell repertoires in COVID-19. CDR1 KGHDR and CDR2 SFDVKD come from the germline V gene. This CDR3 comprises 13 residues. Germline trimming cut 4 bases from V and 6 bases from J; bases unmatched to any gene: 5. Produced via immunoSEQ multiplex PCR; TCRdb's table is partial and in-frame only. There are approximately 100,000 clones in the sample; approximately 86% occur only once, and 10% lies in the top ten. The chain employs TRBV24-1 and TRBJ2-7; TRBD2 matches 7 bases. This TCR derives from a man aged 50 to 59 with acute or convalescent COVID-19. Sequencing used peripheral blood. This chain's CDR3 is CATSDLTSSEQYF. The CDR3, as DNA: TGTGCCACCAGTGACCTGACTAGCTCCGAGCAGTACTTC.